This T cell receptor beta chain came from a study of graft-versus-host responses after intestinal transplantation. Across the study: All recipients were transplanted with multivisceral, liver-intestinal, or isolated intestinal grafts.

A word on this clone: Antigen specificity is unknown.

V shed 1 base and J 4 bases; nucleotides not matched to a gene: 9. The CDR3 contains 17 residues. CDR1 and CDR2 from the germline V gene are SGHNT and YENEEA. Profiled with immunoSEQ multiplex PCR; TCRdb holds only in-frame clones, not every one. The sample lists about 99,000 clones, roughly 84% occurring once. This rearrangement joins TRBV11-3 to TRBJ1-1; 10 nucleotides line up with TRBD1. The sequence came from a human donor who received an intestinal transplant. Specimen: unstimulated CD4+ T cells sorted from spleen or lymph node cells, collected before intestinal transplant. The CDR3 DNA sequence: TGTGCCAGCAGCTTAGTAGGGACAGGGGAGGTGGGCACTGAAGCTTTCTTT. Its protein product is CASSLVGTGEVGTEAFF.